This T cell receptor beta chain was captured by sequencing in a study of siplizumab effects on memory and regulatory T cells. This CDR3 has 19 residues. Per the germline V gene, CDR1 is SEHNR and CDR2 is FQNEAQ (reference sequence). V was shortened by 2 bases and J by 0 bases, with 17 bases between the two germline ends. Worth noting for this clone: The antigen remains unidentified.

Study conclusions and caveats: Siplizumab caused a significant drop in alloreactive sequences traceable to unstimulated CD4+ memory cells. A minor share of alloreactive clones matched unstimulated subsets.

Profiling relied on immunoSEQ multiplex PCR, and the TCRdb table lists in-frame clones only, not all of them. The data contain 37,000 or so clones, roughly nine tenths of them singletons. The sample was naive CD4+ T cells sorted from blood. The gene calls are TRBV7-9 and TRBJ2-6; the D gene is possibly TRBD2 (5 bases). The receptor's source is a human donor in good health. This CDR3 is CASSLRAVVTPSGANVLTF. CDR3 nucleotide sequence: TGTGCCAGCAGCTTACGAGCGGTAGTTACTCCCTCTGGGGCCAACGTCCTGACTTTC.